This T cell receptor (beta chain) came from a study of blood T cell repertoires in COVID-19. Study-wide background: The analysed material was cDNA or gDNA that came from T cells, B-cell-depleted T cells, or PBMCs.

The CDR3 consists of 15 residues. Trimming removed 6 bases from V and 0 bases from J, with 15 bases in between. The germline gives CDR1 SGHKS, CDR2 YYEKEE (reference sequence). Measured with immunoSEQ multiplex PCR; TCRdb has only the in-frame clones, and not every one. The sample has around 500,000 clones; 75% to 90% are singletons. This clone was recorded only once. The sequenced sample was PBMCs or T cells enriched from blood (not recorded which). The TCR comes from a woman aged 55-69 years who had recovered from COVID-19. The chain employs TRBV5-5 and TRBJ1-1; D is possibly TRBD1 (6 bases). CDR3 loop: CASTLTGTMNTEAFF. The CDR3 DNA reads TGTGCCAGCACCCTAACAGGGACCATGAACACTGAAGCTTTCTTT.